This TCR beta chain was recovered during a study of cytomegalovirus exposure and HLA in healthy donors. The length of the CDR3 is 18 residues. The junction had 8 bases not matched to a gene; V was cut back by 3 bases and J by 5 bases. The germline V gene has CDR1 SGHRS and CDR2 YFSETQ. The study ran its PCR with 60 Vbeta and 13 Jbeta primers. The repertoire was sequenced with immunoSEQ multiplex PCR; TCRdb's copy has only in-frame clones and lacks some. The table has around 160,000 clones, around 79% seen once. The material sequenced was PBMCs. This sequence was found in a woman in her thirties or forties in good health and CMV-seropositive. This sequence joins TRBV5-1 and TRBJ2-1; TRBD2 aligns across 16 bases. CDR3 residues: CASSYGTSGGAVNNEQFF. CDR3 DNA: TGCGCCAGCAGCTACGGGACTAGCGGGGGGGCCGTGAACAATGAGCAGTTCTTC.